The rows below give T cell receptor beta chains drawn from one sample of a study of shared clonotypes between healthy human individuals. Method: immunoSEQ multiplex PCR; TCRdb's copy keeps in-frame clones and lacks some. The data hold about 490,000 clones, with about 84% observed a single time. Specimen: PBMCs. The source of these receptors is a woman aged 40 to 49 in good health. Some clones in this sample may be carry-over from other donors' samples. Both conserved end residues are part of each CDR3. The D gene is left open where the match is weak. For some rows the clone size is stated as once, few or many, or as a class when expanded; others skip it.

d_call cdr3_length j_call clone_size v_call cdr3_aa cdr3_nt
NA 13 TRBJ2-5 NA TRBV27 CASSFTLGETQYF TGTGCCAGCAGTTTTACGTTGGGAGAGACCCAGTACTTC
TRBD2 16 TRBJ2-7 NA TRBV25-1 CASSEKGLAGSYEQYF TGTGCCAGCAGTGAAAAGGGACTAGCGGGCTCCTACGAGCAGTACTTC
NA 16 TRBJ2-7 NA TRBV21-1 CASRHNSDSDPLEQYF TGTGCCAGCAGGCATAATAGTGACTCCGACCCCTTGGAGCAGTACTTC
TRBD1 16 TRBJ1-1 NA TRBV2 CASTRRGQFKHTEAFF TGTGCCAGCACGAGGCGGGGACAGTTCAAGCACACTGAAGCTTTCTTT
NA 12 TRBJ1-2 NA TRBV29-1 CSVEAGRGGYTF TGCAGCGTTGAAGCGGGTAGGGGCGGCTACACCTTC
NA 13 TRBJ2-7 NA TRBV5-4 CASSPGLPYEQYF TGTGCCAGCAGCCCGGGACTGCCCTACGAGCAGTACTTC
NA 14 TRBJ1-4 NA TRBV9 CASSPGWGLEKLFF TGTGCCAGCAGCCCCGGGTGGGGGCTCGAAAAACTGTTTTTT
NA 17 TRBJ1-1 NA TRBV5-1 CASSLTGSGLMNTEAFF TGCGCCAGCAGCCTTACAGGGTCTGGGCTAATGAACACTGAAGCTTTCTTT
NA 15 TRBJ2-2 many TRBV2 CASKSRERNTGELFF TGTGCCAGCAAGTCTCGGGAGAGGAACACCGGGGAGCTGTTTTTT
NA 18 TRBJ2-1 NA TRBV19 CASSILTPGPSSYNEQFF TGTGCCAGTAGTATCTTGACACCGGGGCCTAGCTCCTACAATGAGCAGTTCTTC
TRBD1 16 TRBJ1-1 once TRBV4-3 CASSQGLSRTGTEAFF TGCGCCAGCAGCCAAGGCCTCTCAAGGACAGGCACTGAAGCTTTCTTT
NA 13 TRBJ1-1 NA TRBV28 CASSVQVNTEAFF TGTGCCAGCAGTGTTCAGGTGAACACTGAAGCTTTCTTT
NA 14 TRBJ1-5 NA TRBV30 CAWSVRRYNQPQHF TGTGCCTGGAGTGTACGCAGATACAATCAGCCCCAGCATTTT
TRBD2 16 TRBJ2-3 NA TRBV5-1 CASSLVWASGEDTQYF TGCGCCAGCAGCTTGGTTTGGGCTAGCGGGGAAGATACGCAGTATTTT
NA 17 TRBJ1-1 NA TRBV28 CASRPPSYPGWNTEAFF TGTGCCAGCAGGCCACCCTCTTACCCCGGGTGGAACACTGAAGCTTTCTTT
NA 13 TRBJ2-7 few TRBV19 CASSTGVGYEQYF TGTGCCAGTAGTACAGGGGTTGGTTACGAGCAGTACTTC
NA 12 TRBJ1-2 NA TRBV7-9 CASATGDYGYTF TGTGCCAGCGCGACAGGAGACTATGGCTACACCTTC
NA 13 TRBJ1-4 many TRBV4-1 CASSQSPAEKLFF TGCGCCAGCAGCCAAAGTCCGGCTGAAAAACTGTTTTTT
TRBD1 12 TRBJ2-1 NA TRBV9 CASSVTGNEQFF TGTGCCAGCAGCGTGACAGGGAATGAGCAGTTCTTC
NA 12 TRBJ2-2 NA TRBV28 CASSFGSGELFF NA
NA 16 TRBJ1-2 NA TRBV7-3 CASSLGGEGANYGYTF TGTGCCAGCAGCTTAGGAGGGGAGGGAGCTAACTATGGCTACACCTTC
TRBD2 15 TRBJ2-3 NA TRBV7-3 CASSSRSGSGDTQYF TGTGCCAGCAGCTCTCGTAGCGGGTCCGGAGATACGCAGTATTTT
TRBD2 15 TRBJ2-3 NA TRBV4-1 CASSPGSGRTDTQYF TGCGCCAGCAGCCCTGGGAGCGGGAGAACAGATACGCAGTATTTT
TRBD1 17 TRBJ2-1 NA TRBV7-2 CASSLVLLGQGLNEQFF TGTGCCAGCAGCTTAGTATTGTTGGGACAGGGGCTAAATGAGCAGTTCTTC
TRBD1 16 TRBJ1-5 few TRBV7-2 CASSLAGQGSNQPQHF TGTGCCAGCAGCTTAGCGGGACAGGGAAGCAATCAGCCCCAGCATTTT
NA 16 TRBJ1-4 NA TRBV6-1 CASSEALGGFGEKLFF TGTGCCAGCAGTGAAGCGCTGGGGGGTTTCGGGGAAAAACTGTTTTTT
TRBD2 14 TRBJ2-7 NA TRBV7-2 CASSQGLAFYEQYF TGTGCCAGCAGCCAGGGACTAGCGTTCTACGAGCAGTACTTC
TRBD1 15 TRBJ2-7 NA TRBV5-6 CASSLQGAPGYEQYF TGTGCCAGCAGCTTGCAGGGGGCGCCAGGCTACGAGCAGTACTTC
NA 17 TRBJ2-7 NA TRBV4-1 CASSQLLRGRNSYEQYF TGCGCCAGCAGCCAGCTCCTCCGAGGGCGGAACTCCTACGAGCAGTACTTC
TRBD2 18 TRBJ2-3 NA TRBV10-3 CAISGGLAGGESTDTQYF TGTGCCATCAGTGGGGGACTAGCGGGAGGGGAGAGCACAGATACGCAGTATTTT
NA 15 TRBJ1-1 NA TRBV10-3 CAISESGKGREEAFF TGTGCCATCAGTGAGTCAGGCAAGGGGCGCGAAGAAGCTTTCTTT
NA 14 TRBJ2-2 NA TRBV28 CASSNQPRGGELFF TGTGCCAGCAGTAACCAACCCAGGGGTGGGGAGCTGTTTTTT
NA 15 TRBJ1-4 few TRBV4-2 CASSREQATNEKLFF TGTGCCAGCAGCCGGGAACAGGCAACTAATGAAAAACTGTTTTTT
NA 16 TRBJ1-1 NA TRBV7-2 CASSSTLGPGNTEAFF TGTGCCAGCAGCTCCACGCTTGGGCCTGGCAACACTGAAGCTTTCTTT
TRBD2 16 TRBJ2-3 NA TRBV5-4 CASSETAGGRGDTQYF TGTGCCAGCAGCGAAACGGCGGGAGGGCGAGGCGATACGCAGTATTTT
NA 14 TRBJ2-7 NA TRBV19 CASSIGGISYEQYF TGTGCCAGTAGTATAGGCGGCATCTCCTACGAGCAGTACTTC
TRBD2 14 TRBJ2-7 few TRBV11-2 CASTAAGGPRGVYF TGTGCCAGCACCGCAGCGGGAGGGCCGAGGGGTGTGTACTTC
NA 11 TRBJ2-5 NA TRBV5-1 CASSPRGTQYF TGCGCCAGCAGCCCTAGGGGGACCCAGTACTTC
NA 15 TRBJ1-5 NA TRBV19 CASSPRTAAGQPQHF TGTGCCAGTAGTCCTCGAACGGCCGCGGGTCAGCCCCAGCATTTT
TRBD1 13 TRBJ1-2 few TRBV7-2 CASSSGQFYGYTF TGTGCCAGCAGCTCGGGACAGTTCTATGGCTACACCTTC
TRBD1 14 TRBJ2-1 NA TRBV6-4 CASSDLGTGDEQFF TGTGCCAGCAGTGACTTGGGGACAGGAGATGAGCAGTTCTTC
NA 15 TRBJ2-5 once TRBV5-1 CASSPGLPRGETQYF TGCGCCAGCAGCCCAGGACTCCCTAGGGGGGAGACCCAGTACTTC
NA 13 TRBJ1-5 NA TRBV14 CASSQTAYQPQHF TGTGCCAGCAGCCAAACCGCATATCAGCCCCAGCATTTT
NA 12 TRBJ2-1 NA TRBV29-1 CSVGERTNEQFF TGCAGCGTCGGGGAAAGGACCAATGAGCAGTTCTTC
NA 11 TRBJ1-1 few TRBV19 CASIGTSEAFF TGTGCCAGTATTGGGACATCTGAAGCTTTCTTT
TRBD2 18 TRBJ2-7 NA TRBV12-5 CASGLTRGALAGVSEQYF TGTGCTAGTGGTTTGACCCGAGGGGCCCTAGCGGGAGTTAGCGAGCAGTACTTC
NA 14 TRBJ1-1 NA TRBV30 CTYKPEGARTEAFF TGTACATATAAGCCCGAAGGGGCGCGCACTGAAGCTTTCTTT
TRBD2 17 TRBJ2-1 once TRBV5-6 CASSRGTSGSLYNEQFF TGTGCCAGCAGCAGAGGGACTAGCGGGAGTCTCTACAATGAGCAGTTCTTC
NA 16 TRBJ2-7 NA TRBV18 CASSPYVRDSSYEQYF TGTGCCAGCTCACCCTATGTGAGGGACTCCTCCTACGAGCAGTACTTC
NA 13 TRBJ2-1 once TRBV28 CASRRAPYNEQFF TGTGCCAGCAGGAGGGCCCCCTACAATGAGCAGTTCTTC
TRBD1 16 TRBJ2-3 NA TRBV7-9 CASSRRDRDSTDTQYF TGTGCCAGCAGCCGGAGGGACAGGGATAGCACAGATACGCAGTATTTT
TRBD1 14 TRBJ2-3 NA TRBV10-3 CAIRGTGGADTQYF TGTGCCATCAGGGGGACAGGGGGCGCAGATACGCAGTATTTT
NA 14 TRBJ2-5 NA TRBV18 CASSPPSVQETQYF TGTGCCAGCTCACCACCAAGCGTCCAAGAGACCCAGTACTTC